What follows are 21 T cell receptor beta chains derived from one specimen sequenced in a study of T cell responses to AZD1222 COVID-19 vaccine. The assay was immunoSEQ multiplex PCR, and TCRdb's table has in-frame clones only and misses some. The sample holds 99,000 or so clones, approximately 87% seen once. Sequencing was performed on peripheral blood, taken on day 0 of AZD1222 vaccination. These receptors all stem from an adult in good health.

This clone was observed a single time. The CDR3, as DNA: TGTGCCACCAGTGATGGACTGATGGGAAATCAGCCCCAGCATTTT. It specifies CATSDGLMGNQPQHF. This chain links TRBV24-1 with TRBJ1-5; unclear D gene. V was shortened by 3 bases and J by 4 bases, with 12 bases between the two germline ends. Germline-derived CDR1 and CDR2 are KGHDR and SFDVKD. The CDR3 has 15 amino acids.

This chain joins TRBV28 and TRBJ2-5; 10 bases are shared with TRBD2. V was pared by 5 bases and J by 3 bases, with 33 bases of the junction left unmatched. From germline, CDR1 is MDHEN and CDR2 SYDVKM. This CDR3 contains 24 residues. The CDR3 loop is CASSLYPSGSKFTRTSGTKETQYF. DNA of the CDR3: TGTGCCAGCAGTCTATACCCATCGGGATCCAAATTCACAAGGACTAGCGGTACTAAAGAGACCCAGTACTTC.

The DNA for the CDR3 is TGTGCCACTTCAACTAGGGGGCGCGGCGAGCAGTACTTC. It yields the protein CATSTRGRGEQYF. The chain recombines TRBV15 with TRBJ2-7; 7 bases are shared with TRBD1. The CDR3 contains 13 residues. The V gene's germline CDR1 is LNHNV and CDR2 YYDKDF (reference sequence). J was trimmed by 6 bases and V by 9 bases; bases with no gene match: 11. The variable domain in full, with the rest retrieved from reference TRBV15 and TRBJ2-7, is DAMVIQNPRYQVTQFGKPVTLSCSQTLNHNVMYWYQQKSSQAPKLLFHYYDKDFNNEADTPDNFQSRRPNTSFCFLDIRSPGLGDTAMYLCATSTRGRGEQYFGPGTRLTVT.

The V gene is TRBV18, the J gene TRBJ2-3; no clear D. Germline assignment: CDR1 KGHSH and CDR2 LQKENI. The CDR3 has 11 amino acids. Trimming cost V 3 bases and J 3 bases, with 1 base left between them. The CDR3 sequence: CASSPTDTQYF. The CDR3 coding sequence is TGTGCCAGCTCACCTACAGATACGCAGTATTTT.

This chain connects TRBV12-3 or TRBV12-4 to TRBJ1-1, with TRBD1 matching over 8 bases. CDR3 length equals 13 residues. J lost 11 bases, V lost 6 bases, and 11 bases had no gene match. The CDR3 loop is CASSGQGFKAAFF. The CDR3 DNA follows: TGTGCCAGCAGCGGACAGGGTTTCAAGGCGGCTTTCTTT.

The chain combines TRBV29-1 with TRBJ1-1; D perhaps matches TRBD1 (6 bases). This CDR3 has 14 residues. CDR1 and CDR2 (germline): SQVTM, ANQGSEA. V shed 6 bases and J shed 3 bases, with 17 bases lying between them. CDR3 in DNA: TGCAGCGTCTGCTCGAGACAGGTAGACACTGAAGCTTTCTTT. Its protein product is CSVCSRQVDTEAFF. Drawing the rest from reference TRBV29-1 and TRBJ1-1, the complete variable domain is SAVISQKPSRDICQRGTSLTIQCQVDSQVTMMFWYRQQPGQSLTLIATANQGSEATYESGFVIDKFPISRPNLTFSTLTVSNMSPEDSSIYLCSVCSRQVDTEAFFGQGTRLTVV.

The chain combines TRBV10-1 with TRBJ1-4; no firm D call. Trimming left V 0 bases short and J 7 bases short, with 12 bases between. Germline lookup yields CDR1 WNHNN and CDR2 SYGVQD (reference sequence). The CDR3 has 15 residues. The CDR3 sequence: CASSESQGTSEKLFF. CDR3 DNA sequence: TGCGCCAGCAGTGAGTCCCAAGGAACCTCTGAAAAACTGTTTTTT.

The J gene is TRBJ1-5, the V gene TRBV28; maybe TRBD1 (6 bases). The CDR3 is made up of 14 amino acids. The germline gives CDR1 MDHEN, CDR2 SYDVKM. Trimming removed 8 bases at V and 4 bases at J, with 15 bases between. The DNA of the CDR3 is TGTGCCAGCGCACCGGGGGGCGGAAATCAGCCCCAGCATTTT. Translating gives CASAPGGGNQPQHF.

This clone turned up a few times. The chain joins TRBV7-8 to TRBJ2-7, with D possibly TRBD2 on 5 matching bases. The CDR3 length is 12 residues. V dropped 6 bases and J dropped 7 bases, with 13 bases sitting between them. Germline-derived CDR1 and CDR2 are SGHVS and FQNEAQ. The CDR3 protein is CASRLTRGEQYF. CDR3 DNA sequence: TGTGCCAGCAGACTTACACGGGGAGAGCAGTACTTC.

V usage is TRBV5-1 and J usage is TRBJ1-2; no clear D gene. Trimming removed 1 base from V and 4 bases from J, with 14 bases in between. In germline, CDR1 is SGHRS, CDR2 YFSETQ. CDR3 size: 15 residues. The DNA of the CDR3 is TGCGCCAGCAGCTTGACCTTAGGAGGGTTCTATGGCTACACCTTC. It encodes CASSLTLGGFYGYTF.

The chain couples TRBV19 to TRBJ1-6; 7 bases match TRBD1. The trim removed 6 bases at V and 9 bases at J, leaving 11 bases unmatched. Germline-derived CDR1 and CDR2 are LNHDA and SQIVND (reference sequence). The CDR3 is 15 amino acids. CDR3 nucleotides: TGTGCCAGTAGCAACAAGGGGGCCTCAGGTTCACCCCTCCACTTT. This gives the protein CASSNKGASGSPLHF. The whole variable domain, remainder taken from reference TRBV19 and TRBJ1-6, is DGGITQSPKYLFRKEGQNVTLSCEQNLNHDAMYWYRQDPGQGLRLIYYSQIVNDFQKGDIAEGYSVSREKKESFPLTVTSAQKNPTAFYLCASSNKGASGSPLHFGNGTRLTVT.

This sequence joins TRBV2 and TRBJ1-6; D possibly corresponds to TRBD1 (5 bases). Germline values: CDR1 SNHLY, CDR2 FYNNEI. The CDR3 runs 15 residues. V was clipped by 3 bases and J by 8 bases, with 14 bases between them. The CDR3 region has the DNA TGTGCCAGCAGTGAGCAGGGAGGACCCCATTCACCCCTCCACTTT. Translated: CASSEQGGPHSPLHF.

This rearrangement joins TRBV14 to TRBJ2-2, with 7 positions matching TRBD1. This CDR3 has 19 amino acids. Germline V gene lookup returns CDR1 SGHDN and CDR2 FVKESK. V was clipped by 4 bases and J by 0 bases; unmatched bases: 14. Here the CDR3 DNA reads TGTGCCAGCAGCCTCTGGGGCTTTGCCGGGACAGCGAACACCGGGGAGCTGTTTTTT. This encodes CASSLWGFAGTANTGELFF.

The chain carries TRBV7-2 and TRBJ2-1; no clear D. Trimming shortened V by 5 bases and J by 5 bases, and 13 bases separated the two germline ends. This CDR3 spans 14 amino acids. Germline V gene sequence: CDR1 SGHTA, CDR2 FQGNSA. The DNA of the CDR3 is TGTGCCAGCAGCCCCGCAAGGGTAAACAATGAGCAGTTCTTC. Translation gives CASSPARVNNEQFF.

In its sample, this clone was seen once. CDR3 bases: TGTGCCAGCAGGGTCTTTCCGGGTGGGTTGGGGAACACTGAAGCTTTCTTT. Its translation is CASRVFPGGLGNTEAFF. This rearrangement joins TRBV5-5 to TRBJ1-1; unclear D gene. Trimming cost V 5 bases and J 1 base, with 21 bases left between them. The germline V gene encodes CDR1 SGHKS and CDR2 YYEKEE (reference sequence). CDR3 length: 17 residues.

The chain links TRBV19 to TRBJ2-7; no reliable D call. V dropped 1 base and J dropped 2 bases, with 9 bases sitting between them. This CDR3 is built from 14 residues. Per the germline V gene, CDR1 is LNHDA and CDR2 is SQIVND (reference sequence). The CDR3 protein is CASSIAPVTYEQYF. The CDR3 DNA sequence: TGTGCCAGTAGTATAGCGCCAGTAACCTACGAGCAGTACTTC.

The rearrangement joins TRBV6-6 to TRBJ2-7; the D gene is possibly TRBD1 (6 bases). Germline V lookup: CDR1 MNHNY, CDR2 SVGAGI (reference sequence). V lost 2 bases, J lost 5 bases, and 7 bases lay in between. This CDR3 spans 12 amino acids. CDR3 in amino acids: CASSYRQDEQYF. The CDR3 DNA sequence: TGTGCCAGCAGTTACCGACAGGACGAGCAGTACTTC.

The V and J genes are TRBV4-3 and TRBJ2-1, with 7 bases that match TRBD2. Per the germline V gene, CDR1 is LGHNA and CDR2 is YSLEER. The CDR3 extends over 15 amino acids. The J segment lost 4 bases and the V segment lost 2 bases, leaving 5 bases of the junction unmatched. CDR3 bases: TGCGCCAGCAGCCAAACTAGCGAGCCTTACAATGAGCAGTTCTTC. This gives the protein CASSQTSEPYNEQFF.

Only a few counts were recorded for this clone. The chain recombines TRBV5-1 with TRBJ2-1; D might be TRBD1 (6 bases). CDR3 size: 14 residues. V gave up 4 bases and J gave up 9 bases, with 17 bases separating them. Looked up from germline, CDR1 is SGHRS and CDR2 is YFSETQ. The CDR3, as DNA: TGCGCCAGCAGCCTTACAGGGAACTGGGGTGAGCAGTTCTTC. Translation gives CASSLTGNWGEQFF.

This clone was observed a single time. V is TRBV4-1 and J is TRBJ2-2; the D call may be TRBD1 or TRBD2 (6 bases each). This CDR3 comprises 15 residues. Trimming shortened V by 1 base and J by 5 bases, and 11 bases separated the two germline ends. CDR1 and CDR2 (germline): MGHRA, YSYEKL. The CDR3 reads CASSQGRGRTGELFF. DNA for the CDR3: TGCGCCAGCAGCCAAGGGAGGGGGAGAACCGGGGAGCTGTTTTTT.

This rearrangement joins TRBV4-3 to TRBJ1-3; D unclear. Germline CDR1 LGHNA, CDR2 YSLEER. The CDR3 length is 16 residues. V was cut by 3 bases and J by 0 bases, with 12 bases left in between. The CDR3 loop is CASSQARYFSGNTIYF. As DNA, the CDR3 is TGCGCCAGCAGCCAGGCGAGGTATTTCTCTGGAAACACCATATATTTT.